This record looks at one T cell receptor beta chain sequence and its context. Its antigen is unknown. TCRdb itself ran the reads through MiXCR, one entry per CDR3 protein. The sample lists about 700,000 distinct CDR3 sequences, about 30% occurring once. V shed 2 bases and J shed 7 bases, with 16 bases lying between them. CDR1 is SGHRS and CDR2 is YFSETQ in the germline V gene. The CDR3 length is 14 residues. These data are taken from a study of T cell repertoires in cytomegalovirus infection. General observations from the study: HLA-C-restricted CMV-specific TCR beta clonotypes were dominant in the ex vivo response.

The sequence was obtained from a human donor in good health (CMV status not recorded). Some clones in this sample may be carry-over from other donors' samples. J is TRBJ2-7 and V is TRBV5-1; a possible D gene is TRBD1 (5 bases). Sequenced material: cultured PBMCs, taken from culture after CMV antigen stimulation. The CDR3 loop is CASSLGATPLEQYF. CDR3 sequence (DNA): TGCGCCAGCAGCTTAGGGGCGACCCCCCTGGAGCAGTACTTC.